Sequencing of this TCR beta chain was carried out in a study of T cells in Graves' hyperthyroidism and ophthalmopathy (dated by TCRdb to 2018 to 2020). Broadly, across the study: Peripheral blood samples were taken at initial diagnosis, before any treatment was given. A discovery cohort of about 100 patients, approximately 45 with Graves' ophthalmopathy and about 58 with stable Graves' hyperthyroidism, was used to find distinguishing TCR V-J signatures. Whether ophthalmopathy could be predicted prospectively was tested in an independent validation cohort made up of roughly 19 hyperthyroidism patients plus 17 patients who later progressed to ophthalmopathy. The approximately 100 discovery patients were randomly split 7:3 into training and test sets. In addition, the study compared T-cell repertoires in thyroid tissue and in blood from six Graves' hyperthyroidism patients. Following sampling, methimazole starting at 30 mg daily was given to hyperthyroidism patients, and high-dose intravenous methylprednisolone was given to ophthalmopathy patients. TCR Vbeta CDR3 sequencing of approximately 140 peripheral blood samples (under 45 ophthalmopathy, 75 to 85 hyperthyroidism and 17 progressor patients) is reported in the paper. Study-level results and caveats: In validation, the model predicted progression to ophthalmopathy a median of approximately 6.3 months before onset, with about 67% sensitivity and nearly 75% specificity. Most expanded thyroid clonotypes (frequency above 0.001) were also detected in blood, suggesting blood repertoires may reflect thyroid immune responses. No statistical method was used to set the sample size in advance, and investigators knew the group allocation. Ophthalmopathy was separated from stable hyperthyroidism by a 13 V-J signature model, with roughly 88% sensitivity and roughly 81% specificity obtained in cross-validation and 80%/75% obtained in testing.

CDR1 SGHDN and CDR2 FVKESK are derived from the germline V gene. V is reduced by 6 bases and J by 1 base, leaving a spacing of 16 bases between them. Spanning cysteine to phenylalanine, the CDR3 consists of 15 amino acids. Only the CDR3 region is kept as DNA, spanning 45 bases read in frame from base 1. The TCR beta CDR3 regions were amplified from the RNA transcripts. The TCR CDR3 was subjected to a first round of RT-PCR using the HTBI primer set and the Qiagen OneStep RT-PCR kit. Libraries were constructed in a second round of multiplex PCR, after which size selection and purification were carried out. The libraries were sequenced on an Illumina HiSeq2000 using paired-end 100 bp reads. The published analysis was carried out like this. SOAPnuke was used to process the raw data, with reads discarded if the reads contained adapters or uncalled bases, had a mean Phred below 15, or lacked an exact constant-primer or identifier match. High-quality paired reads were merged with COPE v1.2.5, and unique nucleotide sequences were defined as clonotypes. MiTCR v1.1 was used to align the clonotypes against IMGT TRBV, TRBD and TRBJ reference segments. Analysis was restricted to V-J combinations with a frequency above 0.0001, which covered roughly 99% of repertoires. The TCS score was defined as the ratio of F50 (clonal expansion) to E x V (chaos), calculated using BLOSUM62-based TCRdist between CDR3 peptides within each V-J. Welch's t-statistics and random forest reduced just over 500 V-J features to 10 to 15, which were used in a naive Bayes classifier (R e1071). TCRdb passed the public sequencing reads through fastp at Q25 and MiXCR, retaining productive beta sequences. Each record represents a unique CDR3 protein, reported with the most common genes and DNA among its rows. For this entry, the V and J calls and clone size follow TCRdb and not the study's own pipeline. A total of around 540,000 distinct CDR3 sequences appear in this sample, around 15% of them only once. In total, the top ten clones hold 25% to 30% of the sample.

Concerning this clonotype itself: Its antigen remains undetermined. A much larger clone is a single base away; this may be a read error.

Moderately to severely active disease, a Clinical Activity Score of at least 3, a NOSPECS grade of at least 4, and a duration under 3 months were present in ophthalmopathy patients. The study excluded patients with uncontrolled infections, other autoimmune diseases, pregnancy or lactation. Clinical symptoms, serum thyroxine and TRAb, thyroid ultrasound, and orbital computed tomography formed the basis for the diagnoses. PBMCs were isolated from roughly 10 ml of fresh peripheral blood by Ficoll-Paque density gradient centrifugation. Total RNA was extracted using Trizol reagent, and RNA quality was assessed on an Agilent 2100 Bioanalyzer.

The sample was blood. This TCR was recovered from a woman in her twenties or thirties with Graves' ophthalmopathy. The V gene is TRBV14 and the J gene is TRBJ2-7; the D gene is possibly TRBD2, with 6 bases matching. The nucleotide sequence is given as TGTGCCAGCAGGCGAAGGCGGGATGGATCCTACGAGCAGTACTTC. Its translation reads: CASRRRRDGSYEQYF.